The 26 T cell receptor beta chains presented below share a single source sample, sequenced in a study of Tregs in tolerant kidney transplant recipients. The antigens these receptors bind are not known. Using immunoSEQ multiplex PCR, the repertoire was profiled, and TCRdb retains in-frame clones only, with some absent. The sample includes approximately 44,000 clones, around 95% of them seen just once. Sample: Tregs from blood cultured with allogeneic cells. The receptors shown here come from a human donor in good health.

The chain carries TRBV30 and TRBJ2-7, with 7 bases that match TRBD1. J was trimmed by 2 bases and V by 5 bases; bases with no gene match: 12. Germline V lookup: CDR1 GTSNPN, CDR2 SVGIG (reference sequence). CDR3 length: 15 residues. CDR3 loop: CAWVSRDRVTYEQYF. The CDR3 DNA follows: TGTGCCTGGGTCTCCCGGGACAGAGTAACCTACGAGCAGTACTTC.

The chain carries TRBV7-9 and TRBJ2-3; 8 bases map to TRBD2. V shed 3 bases and J 0 bases; nucleotides not matched to a gene: 11. Germline lookup yields CDR1 SEHNR and CDR2 FQNEAQ (reference sequence). The length of the CDR3 is 18 residues. This chain's CDR3 is CASSLGTGGPASTDTQYF. DNA of the CDR3: TGTGCCAGCAGCTTGGGTACGGGGGGGCCCGCTAGCACAGATACGCAGTATTTT.

The CDR3 sequence: CASSLDSRLAGNEQFF. The CDR3 DNA sequence: TGTGCCAGCAGCTTAGATTCCCGACTAGCCGGCAATGAGCAGTTCTTC. The chain uses TRBV11-2 and TRBJ2-1, with TRBD2 matching over 7 bases. Germline values: CDR1 SGHAT, CDR2 FQNNGV. The trim removed 0 bases at V and 6 bases at J, leaving 8 bases unmatched. This CDR3 spans 16 amino acids. The whole variable domain, remainder taken from reference TRBV11-2 and TRBJ2-1, is EAGVAQSPRYKIIEKRQSVAFWCNPISGHATLYWYQQILGQGPKLLIQFQNNGVVDDSQLPKDRFSAERLKGVDSTLKIQPAKLEDSAVYLCASSLDSRLAGNEQFFGPGTRLTVL.

The chain joins TRBV13 to TRBJ2-3; possibly TRBD1 or TRBD2 for D (6 bases each). The CDR3 is made up of 14 amino acids. CDR1 and CDR2 from the germline V gene are PRHDT and FYEKMQ (reference sequence). The ends were cut back, 5 bases at V and 0 bases at J, with 9 bases in the middle. CDR3 sequence reads: CASSQGTSTDTQYF. The CDR3 DNA follows: TGTGCCAGCAGCCAGGGGACTAGCACAGATACGCAGTATTTT.

V and J are TRBV30 and TRBJ1-1; the D is unclear. With 4 bases removed from V and 1 base from J, the gap between germline ends came to 16 bases. This CDR3 has 15 amino acids. Germline CDR1 GTSNPN, CDR2 SVGIG (reference sequence). The CDR3 sequence: CAWNPGPTTNTEAFF. In DNA form, the CDR3 reads TGTGCCTGGAACCCCGGACCGACCACGAACACTGAAGCTTTCTTT.

V gene TRBV27 combines with J gene TRBJ2-3; D is unresolved. CDR1 is MNHEY, CDR2 SMNVEV, per germline (reference sequence). The CDR3 spans 14 residues. Trimming pared 0 bases from V and 2 bases from J, leaving 6 bases between. CDR3 sequence (DNA): TGTGCCAGCAGTTTATCGGTAATCACAGATACGCAGTATTTT. It is translated as CASSLSVITDTQYF.

The chain links TRBV11-2 to TRBJ2-2; a possible D gene is TRBD1 (6 bases). The CDR3 covers 14 residues. The germline V gene encodes CDR1 SGHAT and CDR2 FQNNGV. Between the trimmed V and J ends, which lost 3 bases and 5 bases, there was a span of 10 bases. As DNA, the CDR3 is TGTGCCAGCAGCTTCGCTAGGGGGACCGGGGAGCTGTTTTTT. Protein sequence: CASSFARGTGELFF.

V gene TRBV11-2 combines with J gene TRBJ2-7; 8 nucleotides align to TRBD2. This CDR3 comprises 14 residues. V lost 0 bases to trimming and J lost 6 bases; unmatched junction nucleotides: 4. Germline lookup yields CDR1 SGHAT and CDR2 FQNNGV. CDR3: CASSLDPGGLEQYF. Written as DNA, the CDR3 is TGTGCCAGCAGCTTAGATCCGGGGGGGCTCGAGCAGTACTTC.

The chain is built from TRBV6-6 and TRBJ1-5, with no clear D. The V and J ends lost 1 base and 5 bases respectively, with 6 bases between them. The germline V gene has CDR1 MNHNY and CDR2 SVGAGI (reference sequence). The CDR3 is 13 residues long. The chain's CDR3 is CASSYFGDQPQHF. DNA for the CDR3: TGTGCCAGCAGTTACTTTGGGGATCAGCCCCAGCATTTT.

The V and J genes are TRBV27 and TRBJ2-3; 9 nucleotides agree with TRBD1. Germline values: CDR1 MNHEY, CDR2 SMNVEV (reference sequence). The trim removed 5 bases at V and 7 bases at J, leaving 13 bases unmatched. The CDR3 covers 16 residues. CDR3 sequence: CASSRRDRVEWNTQYF. CDR3 sequence (DNA): TGTGCCAGCAGTCGCCGGGACAGGGTCGAGTGGAATACGCAGTATTTT.

This CDR3 is CASSYVALANYGYTF. The CDR3 DNA reads TGTGCCAGCAGTTACGTGGCCCTAGCTAACTATGGCTACACCTTC. This chain links TRBV6-6 with TRBJ1-2; unclear D gene. The germline V gene has CDR1 MNHNY and CDR2 SVGAGI (reference sequence). The CDR3 extends over 15 amino acids. The V end lost 2 bases, the J end lost 0 bases, and 10 bases lay between the germline ends.

CDR3 sequence: CASSVTAGGVSGYF. In DNA, the CDR3 is TGTGCCAGCAGTGTCACAGCGGGGGGCGTTTCCGGGTACTTC. V usage is TRBV5-6 and J usage is TRBJ2-7, with 9 nucleotides matching TRBD2. The CDR3 extends over 14 amino acids. Germline values: CDR1 SGHDT, CDR2 YYEEEE. V shed 5 bases and J 12 bases; nucleotides not matched to a gene: 15. Looking up the rest from reference TRBV5-6 and TRBJ2-7 gives the full variable domain: DAGVTQSPTHLIKTRGQQVTLRCSPKSGHDTVSWYQQALGQGPQFIFQYYEEEERQRGNFPDRFSGHQFPNYSSELNVNALLLGDSALYLCASSVTAGGVSGYFGPGTRLTVT.

V is TRBV7-9 and J is TRBJ2-1, with D possibly TRBD2 on 6 matching bases. The ends were cut back, 6 bases at V and 3 bases at J, with 21 bases in the middle. Germline CDR1 reads SEHNR; CDR2 reads FQNEAQ (reference sequence). CDR3 length equals 17 residues. CDR3 nucleotides: TGTGCCAGCAGTTCATCTACCCCGGGACTTAACTACAATGAGCAGTTCTTC. It codes for CASSSSTPGLNYNEQFF.

V usage is TRBV25-1 and J usage is TRBJ2-5; 9 bases align to TRBD2. The trim removed 6 bases at V and 0 bases at J, leaving 2 bases unmatched. From germline, CDR1 is MGHDK and CDR2 SYGVNS. The CDR3 runs 14 residues. The CDR3, as DNA: TGTGCCAGCAGGGTAGCGGGGGACCAAGAGACCCAGTACTTC. Encoded protein: CASRVAGDQETQYF.

This sequence joins TRBV18 and TRBJ2-7; either TRBD1 or TRBD2 may fit D (6 bases each). Per the germline V gene, CDR1 is KGHSH and CDR2 is LQKENI. Trimming cost V 2 bases and J 5 bases, with 19 bases left between them. This CDR3 contains 16 residues. The CDR3: CASSPIDPRGRNEQYF. As DNA, the CDR3 is TGTGCCAGCTCACCAATTGATCCACGGGGGCGGAACGAGCAGTACTTC. The variable domain in full, completed from reference TRBV18 and TRBJ2-7, reads NAGVMQNPRHLVRRRGQEARLRCSPMKGHSHVYWYRQLPEEGLKFMVYLQKENIIDESGMPKERFSAEFPKEGPSILRIQQVVRGDSAAYFCASSPIDPRGRNEQYFGPGTRLTVT.

The DNA of the CDR3 is TGTGCCAGCAGTTACTCTCTGACTAGCGCCTACGAGCAGTACTTC. Translating gives CASSYSLTSAYEQYF. This chain links TRBV6-5 with TRBJ2-7; the match to TRBD2 covers 8 bases. The CDR3 covers 15 residues. CDR1 is MNHEY and CDR2 is SVGAGI in the germline V gene. Trimming at V came to 0 bases and at J to 2 bases, leaving 3 bases not matched to a gene.

V and J are TRBV5-1 and TRBJ1-1; the D is unclear. The CDR3 sequence is 14 residues long. V was trimmed by 4 bases and J by 4 bases, leaving 14 bases between them. Germline lookup yields CDR1 SGHRS and CDR2 YFSETQ. CDR3 protein: CASSDYGSLTEAFF. DNA for the CDR3: TGCGCCAGCAGCGATTATGGCTCCCTCACTGAAGCTTTCTTT. The full variable domain, rest sourced from reference TRBV5-1 and TRBJ1-1, is KAGVTQTPRYLIKTRGQQVTLSCSPISGHRSVSWYQQTPGQGLQFLFEYFSETQRNKGNFPGRFSGRQFSNSRSEMNVSTLELGDSALYLCASSDYGSLTEAFFGQGTRLTVV.

The CDR3 DNA reads TGTGCCAGCAGCTTCGCAGGGAGATACAATGAGCAGTTCTTC. Its translation: CASSFAGRYNEQFF. J is TRBJ2-1 and V is TRBV11-3; either TRBD1 or TRBD2 may supply D (5 bases each). Trimming pared 3 bases from V and 4 bases from J, leaving 10 bases between. Germline values: CDR1 SGHNT, CDR2 YENEEA. The CDR3 loop spans 14 amino acids.

The CDR3 bases are TGTGCCAGCAGCTCCACAGGGTCCTATGGCTACACCTTC. Residues: CASSSTGSYGYTF. The chain carries TRBV12-1 and TRBJ1-2; the tabulated D call, TRBD1, remains unverified against the DNA. TRBV12-1 is recorded as a pseudogene. This CDR3 spans 13 amino acids.

The genes are TRBV11-2 and TRBJ1-1; D possibly corresponds to TRBD1 (6 bases). The CDR3 is 14 residues long. The V gene lost 1 base and the J gene lost 5 bases, with 11 bases spanning the gap. Germline CDR1 SGHAT, CDR2 FQNNGV. CDR3 sequence (DNA): TGTGCCAGCAGCTTAGGAGCAACAGGGACTGAAGCTTTCTTT. Encoded protein: CASSLGATGTEAFF.

The V and J genes are TRBV7-2 and TRBJ2-7; TRBD1 is a possible D gene (5 bases). The CDR3 loop spans 14 amino acids. Germline V gene data show CDR1 as SGHTA and CDR2 as FQGNSA. V was pared by 5 bases and J by 3 bases, with 14 bases between. Here the CDR3 DNA reads TGTGCCAGCAGCCCGGACACGGATTACTACGAGCAGTACTTC. It specifies CASSPDTDYYEQYF. The whole variable domain, remainder taken from reference TRBV7-2 and TRBJ2-7, is GAGVSQSPSNKVTEKGKDVELRCDPISGHTALYWYRQSLGQGLEFLIYFQGNSAPDKSGLPSDRFSAERTGGSVSTLTIQRTQQEDSAVYLCASSPDTDYYEQYFGPGTRLTVT.

The gene calls are TRBV5-1 and TRBJ2-2; D gene unclear. Trimming removed 6 bases at V and 6 bases at J, with 9 bases between. Germline CDR1 and CDR2: SGHRS and YFSETQ. CDR3 length: 12 amino acids. CDR3 in DNA: TGCGCCAGCAAGGAAGTCGCCGGGGAGCTGTTTTTT. Translated, it gives CASKEVAGELFF.

This clone was observed once. This chain uses TRBV7-9 with TRBJ2-7; no reliable D call. Germline lookup yields CDR1 SEHNR and CDR2 FQNEAQ (reference sequence). The CDR3 sequence is 13 residues long. The V end was cut by 3 bases, the J end by 3 bases, with 9 bases between. The DNA of the CDR3 is TGTGCCAGCAGCTTGATTTTAGGCTACGAGCAGTACTTC. It yields the protein CASSLILGYEQYF.

The rearrangement joins TRBV5-1 to TRBJ1-1; D call uncertain. The CDR3 sequence is 15 residues long. Trimming took off 1 base at V and 1 base at J, with 11 bases between the two ends. Germline V gene lookup returns CDR1 SGHRS and CDR2 YFSETQ. The CDR3 DNA follows: TGCGCCAGCAGCTTGCCCCGGGCCCCGAACACTGAAGCTTTCTTT. It translates to CASSLPRAPNTEAFF.

A single count supports this clone. This chain uses TRBV19 with TRBJ1-1; D call uncertain. CDR3 size: 16 residues. The V gene's germline CDR1 is LNHDA and CDR2 SQIVND (reference sequence). Trimming stripped 10 bases from V and 0 bases from J, with 21 bases between. CDR3 protein: CATQLRKGPMNTEAFF. The CDR3 coding sequence is TGTGCCACCCAACTGAGAAAGGGTCCCATGAACACTGAAGCTTTCTTT.

The chain recombines TRBV11-3 with TRBJ2-7; tentative D call: TRBD2 (5 bases). The length of the CDR3 is 13 residues. V was shortened by 2 bases and J by 7 bases, with 12 bases between the two germline ends. Germline V gene data show CDR1 as SGHNT and CDR2 as YENEEA. The CDR3 loop is CASSLRTASEQYF. The CDR3 DNA follows: TGTGCCAGCAGCTTAAGGACTGCGTCGGAGCAGTACTTC.